This T cell receptor (beta chain) was profiled in a study of cytomegalovirus exposure and HLA in healthy donors. On the study more broadly: Around 89 million unique TCRs from HLA-typed donors made up an early data release.

This PCR relied on a set of 60 Vbeta primers and 13 Jbeta primers. Only in-frame clones appear in the TCRdb table, and some are missing; sequencing was by immunoSEQ multiplex PCR. The repertoire includes some 160,000 clones, approximately 79% of them detected once, and approximately 0.7% sits in the top ten. The CDR3 consists of 16 residues. The sample consisted of PBMCs. The V call is TRBV21-1, the J call TRBJ2-7; the D call of TRBD2 is as the table states it, not checked on the DNA. TRBV21-1 is flagged as a pseudogene. The TCR was taken from a woman aged 40 to 55 in good health and CMV-seronegative. CDR3 amino acids: CASSKFLAGASYEQYF. In DNA form, the CDR3 reads TGTGCCAGCAGCAAATTCCTAGCGGGTGCTTCCTACGAGCAGTACTTC.